Reported below is one T cell receptor (beta chain). Its specificity is not known. The CDR3 carries no conserved terminal phenylalanine or tryptophan, so it likely arises from a read error. The data stem from a study of molecular identifiers for immune sequencing clone quantification. Study-wide points: Clones that had above 20 RNA copies took up over 99% of effector molecules but under 1% in naive cells. Researchers reportedly could pick up spiked Jurkat TCR RNA from one cell mixed into approximately 1 million naive cells.

CDR1 is SNHLY, CDR2 FYNNEI, per germline. The CDR3 loop spans 10 amino acids. The bulk TCR libraries were made with methods described before and with listed TCR primers. TCRdb processed the PCR reads anew with MiXCR; each CDR3 protein has one entry. Among approximately 500,000 distinct CDR3 sequences listed, less than 30% were seen once. Sorting defined naive CD8 T cells as CD8+CD4-CCR7+CD45RA+. The sequence came from a human donor in good health. Some libraries in this study had Jurkat cell RNA spiked in. The sequencing input was naive CD8+ T cells from blood, with Jurkat cell RNA spiked in. The subset here: FACS-sorted CD8+CD4-CCR7+CD45RA+ naive T cells. V gene TRBV2 combines with J gene TRBJ1-1; D call uncertain. CDR3 sequence (DNA): TGTGCAACCCAACGGGGTGAAGCTTTCGTT. Protein sequence: CATQRGEAFV.